This T cell receptor (beta chain) was identified during a study of T cells in women clearing cervical HPV infection. Study in general: Controls were women whose single incident HPV16 infection cleared within 12 months without precancer or cancer. Study outcomes and limitations: Controls had more TRBV6-7 (approximately 0.16%) than cases (about 0.11%). A classifier using richness and V gene abundances reached an AUC of around 0.78.

As to this clone: Its antigen is not identified. The read finishes 3 residues shy of the CDR3 end, and the germline J gene is used to complete it.

Clones were sequenced by immunoSEQ multiplex PCR, and TCRdb holds only the in-frame ones, with some missing. The table lists under 45,000 clones. CDR1 ENHRY and CDR2 SYGVKD come from the germline V gene. The junction had 4 bases not matched to a gene; V was cut back by 2 bases and J by 3 bases. The CDR3 sequence is 15 residues long. This sequence was found in a woman aged 18 to 75 with a cervical HPV16 infection that either progressed to CIN3+ or cleared (not recorded which). This chain uses TRBV10-3 with TRBJ2-1; 7 bases are a match to TRBD2. The sample comprised blood buffy coat. The CDR3 sequence: CAISEGTTRYNEQFF. The CDR3 DNA, read in part, is TGTGCCATCAGTGAGGGGACTACCCGCTACAATGAG.